The 2 T cell receptor beta chains below all came from one sample that was sequenced in a study of human versus mouse CDR3 diversity and MHC coevolution. Sequencing used immunoSEQ multiplex PCR; TCRdb keeps in-frame clones, though not all of them. Among 50,000 to 65,000 clones listed, 94% were seen once. The sequencing sample was made of naive CD4+ T cells from blood. As for subset: CD45RO-negative CD62L-positive naive CD4 T cells. These receptor sequences come from a person in their 60s in good health.

CDR3 nucleotide sequence: TGCGCCAGCAGCTTGGAGGGGTCAGGCAATCAGCCCCAGCATTTT. This translates into CASSLEGSGNQPQHF. The chain uses TRBV5-1 and TRBJ1-5; a weak D match, TRBD1 (5 bases). The V and J ends lost 0 bases and 2 bases respectively, with 9 bases between them. Germline CDR1 is SGHRS and CDR2 is YFSETQ. This CDR3 comprises 15 residues.

The chain combines TRBV7-8 with TRBJ2-1; 9 bases line up with TRBD2. Germline-derived CDR1 and CDR2 are SGHVS and FQNEAQ. This CDR3 contains 15 residues. The J segment lost 5 bases and the V segment lost 3 bases, leaving 5 bases of the junction unmatched. This chain's CDR3 is CASSFSGSGDNEQFF. The CDR3 DNA reads TGTGCCAGCAGCTTTAGCGGGAGTGGGGACAATGAGCAGTTCTTC.